The rows below give T cell receptor beta chains drawn from one sample of a study of blood T cell repertoires in COVID-19. The data were produced by immunoSEQ multiplex PCR, yet TCRdb's version contains in-frame clones alone and is incomplete. Among fewer than 500,000 clones listed, about four fifths were seen once. Sequenced sample: peripheral blood. All receptors derive from a human donor with acute or convalescent COVID-19. The donor label of this sample is uncertain. Both conserved end residues are part of each CDR3. Each record gives: V gene, clone size, J gene, CDR3 length, D gene, CDR3 protein, CDR3 DNA. A D gene is named only where the DNA matches it firmly. For some rows the clone size is stated as once, few or many, or as a class when expanded; others skip it.

TRBV10-3	once	TRBJ2-3	15	NA	CAISESLRGTDTQYF	TGTGCCATCAGTGAGTCGCTACGGGGGACAGATACGCAGTATTTT
TRBV19	NA	TRBJ2-7	14	TRBD2	CASSIYGGYHEQYF	TGTGCCAGTAGTATATACGGGGGGTACCACGAGCAGTACTTC
TRBV7-8	NA	TRBJ1-6	16	NA	CASILGLGLNNSPLHF	TGTGCCAGCATCCTGGGGCTGGGTCTTAATAATTCACCCCTCCACTTT
TRBV18	NA	TRBJ1-2	12	NA	CASSPLDYGYTF	TGTGCCAGCTCACCGTTAGACTATGGCTACACCTTC
TRBV14	NA	TRBJ1-2	16	NA	CASSQVGQGISYGYTF	TGTGCCAGCAGCCAAGTCGGCCAGGGTATTTCCTATGGCTACACCTTC
TRBV19	NA	TRBJ1-5	14	TRBD1	CASRLDRGPQPQHF	TGTGCCAGTAGACTCGACAGGGGTCCTCAGCCCCAGCATTTT
TRBV7-9	NA	TRBJ1-5	14	NA	CASTKTGRNQPQHF	TGTGCCAGCACCAAAACTGGGCGTAATCAGCCCCAGCATTTT
TRBV5-1	once	TRBJ1-1	15	NA	CASSLEPYPGARAFF	TGCGCCAGCAGCTTGGAGCCCTATCCTGGGGCGAGAGCTTTCTTT
TRBV6-5	NA	TRBJ1-2	15	TRBD1	CASSRTGTGIYGYTF	TGTGCCAGCAGTCGAACCGGGACAGGGATCTATGGCTACACCTTC
TRBV18	NA	TRBJ2-3	16	NA	CASSPKSQGSTDTQYF	TGTGCCAGCTCACCGAAGTCACAGGGAAGTACAGATACGCAGTATTTT
TRBV30	NA	TRBJ1-2	12	NA	CAWSKGLGGYTF	TGTGCCTGGAGTAAGGGGCTCGGGGGCTACACCTTC
TRBV19	NA	TRBJ1-2	14	TRBD1	CASSIGQGVYGYTF	TGTGCCAGTAGTATCGGACAGGGGGTCTATGGCTACACCTTC
TRBV6-6	once	TRBJ2-7	15	TRBD1	CASSLTGQGSSEQYF	TGTGCCAGCAGTCTTACCGGACAGGGGTCGTCCGAGCAGTACTTC
TRBV5-1	NA	TRBJ2-3	16	NA	CASSLSGILATDTQYF	TGCGCCAGCAGCTTGTCGGGAATCCTTGCCACAGATACGCAGTATTTT
TRBV2	NA	TRBJ1-4	15	TRBD1	CASSDLGQGEEKLFF	TGTGCCAGCAGTGATCTGGGACAGGGGGAGGAAAAACTGTTTTTT
TRBV12-3/TRBV12-4	once	TRBJ1-2	12	NA	CASSSGGYGYTF	TGTGCCAGCAGTTCCGGGGGCTATGGCTACACCTTC
TRBV18	NA	TRBJ1-2	19	TRBD1	CASSPLVRDRDIQSRGYTF	TGTGCCAGCTCACCTCTCGTTCGGGACAGGGATATACAGAGTCGTGGCTACACCTTC
TRBV29-1	NA	TRBJ2-1	11	NA	CSAGTYNEQFF	TGCAGCGCCGGGACCTACAATGAGCAGTTCTTC
TRBV7-6	once	TRBJ1-2	13	NA	CASSSGYSSGYTF	TGTGCCAGCAGCTCCGGGTATAGCAGCGGCTACACCTTC
TRBV5-1	NA	TRBJ1-6	14	NA	CASSLADSDSPLHF	TGCGCCAGCAGCTTGGCCGATAGTGATTCACCCCTCCACTTT
TRBV30	few	TRBJ2-2	15	TRBD1	CAWSPGQGTAGELFF	TGTGCCTGGAGTCCGGGACAGGGGACCGCCGGGGAGCTGTTTTTT
TRBV4-2	NA	TRBJ2-3	14	NA	CASGWEVAVDTQYF	TGTGCCAGCGGATGGGAGGTAGCGGTAGATACGCAGTATTTT
TRBV6-5	NA	TRBJ1-4	13	NA	CASSPREGEKLFF	TGTGCCAGCAGTCCGAGAGAGGGTGAAAAACTGTTTTTT
TRBV24-1	NA	TRBJ2-5	17	TRBD1	CATSEGTGAVGEETQYF	TGTGCCACCAGTGAGGGGACAGGGGCTGTAGGGGAAGAGACCCAGTACTTC
TRBV4-2	NA	TRBJ2-7	14	TRBD2	CASSQDPGLRILAF	TGTGCCAGCAGCCAAGACCCGGGACTACGAATACTAGCGTTC
TRBV5-1	NA	TRBJ1-1	13	NA	CASSRGESPRAFF	TGCGCCAGCAGTCGAGGTGAATCCCCGAGGGCTTTCTTT